The 21 T cell receptor beta chains below come from one sample, sequenced in a study of cytomegalovirus exposure and HLA in healthy donors. The PCR ran on 60 Vbeta and 13 Jbeta primers. Some clones are missing from TCRdb's copy, which holds only in-frame ones; the method was immunoSEQ multiplex PCR. This repertoire shows approximately 140,000 clones, 70% to 85% found once; its top ten account for 2.5% to 3%. The sequencing sample was made of PBMCs. The receptors come from a boy aged 2-15 years in good health and CMV-seronegative.

V is TRBV5-1 and J is TRBJ2-3, with D maybe TRBD2 (5 bases). The CDR3 is 14 residues long. Germline CDR1 SGHRS, CDR2 YFSETQ. With 4 bases removed from V and 4 bases from J, the gap between germline ends came to 13 bases. Written as DNA, the CDR3 is TGCGCCAGCAGCATACTAGGTATCGCAGATACGCAGTATTTT. Amino acid sequence: CASSILGIADTQYF.

The V call is TRBV14, the J call TRBJ1-1; 12 bases match TRBD1. The J segment lost 6 bases and the V segment lost 4 bases, leaving 6 bases of the junction unmatched. Germline-derived CDR1 and CDR2 are SGHDN and FVKESK. This CDR3 has 15 residues. The CDR3 protein is CASSPWGQGASEAFF. The CDR3 DNA reads TGTGCCAGCAGCCCTTGGGGACAGGGGGCTTCTGAAGCTTTCTTT.

In this sample, this clone turned up once. This chain links TRBV7-2 with TRBJ1-2; 10 positions match TRBD1. The germline CDR1 and CDR2 sequences are SGHTA and FQGNSA. This CDR3 comprises 15 residues. V shed 5 bases and J 5 bases; nucleotides not matched to a gene: 8. The CDR3 sequence: CASSAGQGSSYGYTF. CDR3 sequence (DNA): TGTGCCAGCAGCGCGGGACAGGGGTCCTCTTATGGCTACACCTTC.

This sequence joins TRBV6-5 and TRBJ2-7; D is perhaps TRBD1 (5 bases). The V gene's germline CDR1 is MNHEY and CDR2 SVGAGI. Trimming stripped 6 bases from V and 0 bases from J, with 12 bases between. The length of the CDR3 is 14 residues. The CDR3 DNA reads TGTGCCAGCAGGAGACAGCAAAGCTCCTACGAGCAGTACGTC. Encoded protein: CASRRQQSSYEQYV.

This clone appeared a single time. Germline and junction disagree at one end, which may indicate a read error. The chain carries TRBV7-9 and TRBJ2-1, with 13 positions matching TRBD2. The length of the CDR3 is 17 residues. Germline CDR1 is SEHNR and CDR2 is FQNEAQ (reference sequence). The CDR3 loop is CSSSPRTSGRPYNEQFF. In nucleotides, the CDR3 is TGTTCCAGCAGCCCTAGGACTAGCGGGAGACCCTACAATGAGCAGTTCTTC.

The chain has TRBV4-1 and TRBJ1-5, with a possible D match to TRBD1 (5 bases). The germline V and J ends were trimmed by 0 bases and 0 bases, with 12 bases remaining between them. Germline lookup yields CDR1 MGHRA and CDR2 YSYEKL. The length of the CDR3 is 17 residues. CDR3 sequence: CASSQDYGGSSNQPQHF. The CDR3 nucleotides read TGCGCCAGCAGCCAAGATTACGGGGGTAGTAGCAATCAGCCCCAGCATTTT.

The chain uses TRBV1 and TRBJ2-7; the table gives TRBD1 as D, unverified against the DNA. TRBV1 is annotated as a pseudogene. The CDR3 has 19 amino acids. CDR3 sequence (DNA): TGCACCAGCAGCCAAAAAACCCCCAGCGCCAGGGTACACTCCTACGAGCAGTACGTC. Protein product: CTSSQKTPSARVHSYEQYV.

The chain couples TRBV10-3 to TRBJ2-5, with 12 positions matching TRBD2. The CDR3 is 16 amino acids. V was pared by 11 bases and J by 5 bases, with 15 bases of the junction left unmatched. CDR1 is ENHRY and CDR2 is SYGVKD in the germline V gene. The CDR3 region has the DNA TGTGCCTCCGGGGCTAGCGGGGGGGCGGTTATCGAGACCCAGTACTTC. Translation gives CASGASGGAVIETQYF.

Worth noting for this clone: One end of the junction is discordant with germline, which a read error may explain. This chain links TRBV7-9 with TRBJ1-2, with D unresolved. Germline V lookup: CDR1 SEHNR, CDR2 FQNEAQ (reference sequence). This CDR3 is built from 13 residues. DNA of the CDR3: TGTTCCAGCAGCTCTACAGATAACTATGGCTACACCTTC. This encodes CSSSSTDNYGYTF.

This chain connects TRBV7-6 to TRBJ1-2, with 8 bases aligning to TRBD1. The V and J ends lost 5 bases and 3 bases, in that order; junction bases with no gene match: 8. Looked up from germline, CDR1 is SGHVS and CDR2 is FNYEAQ. This CDR3 contains 15 residues. The CDR3 DNA follows: TGTGCCAGCAGCCCGGGACAGGAGGATCACTATGGCTACACCTTC. Its translation is CASSPGQEDHYGYTF.

The CDR3 spells CASSASGSRDEQFF. The CDR3, as DNA: TGCGCCAGCAGCGCGAGCGGGAGTCGCGATGAGCAGTTCTTC. The chain links TRBV5-1 to TRBJ2-1; 8 nucleotides agree with TRBD2. From germline, CDR1 is SGHRS and CDR2 YFSETQ. The CDR3 consists of 14 residues. V shed 4 bases and J 8 bases; nucleotides not matched to a gene: 8.

The chain combines TRBV19 with TRBJ1-1, with unresolved D. Germline loops: CDR1 LNHDA, CDR2 SQIVND (reference sequence). The CDR3 consists of 14 residues. V lost 6 bases and J 5 bases, leaving 16 bases between the germline ends. The CDR3 nucleotides read TGTGCCAGTAGCCCTAGCTACGGGGTAACTGAAGCTTTCTTT. This encodes CASSPSYGVTEAFF.

The chain has TRBV6-5 and TRBJ2-7; D is ambiguous. The V gene's germline CDR1 is MNHEY and CDR2 SVGAGI. Trimming removed 5 bases at V and 0 bases at J, with 5 bases between. The CDR3 totals 12 residues. CDR3 sequence reads: CASSTSSYEQYF. The CDR3 coding sequence is TGTGCCAGCAGTACCAGCTCCTACGAGCAGTACTTC.

The chain employs TRBV9 and TRBJ2-5; D may be TRBD2 (7 bases). Germline-derived CDR1 and CDR2 are SGDLS and YYNGEE. The CDR3 sequence is 14 residues long. V was cut by 2 bases and J by 2 bases, with 10 bases left in between. CDR3 loop: CASSVGGHQETQYF. The CDR3 DNA follows: TGTGCCAGCAGCGTCGGGGGGCATCAAGAGACCCAGTACTTC.

The chain employs TRBV5-8 and TRBJ1-3, with 7 bases identical to TRBD1. The length of the CDR3 is 16 residues. Germline CDR1 is SGHTS and CDR2 is YDEGEE. After removal of 3 bases from V and 0 bases from J, the junction contained 6 bases not matched to a gene. The CDR3 DNA reads as TGTGCCAGCAGCTACCGACAGGGTGGCTCTGGAAACACCATATATTTT. This encodes CASSYRQGGSGNTIYF.

V and J are TRBV7-9 and TRBJ2-2; TRBD1 matches 11 bases. CDR1 and CDR2 from the germline V gene are SEHNR and FQNEAQ (reference sequence). The CDR3 is made up of 17 amino acids. V lost 5 bases and J lost 6; bases outside the gene matches: 11. CDR3 protein: CASSGPDRGLIPGELFF. The CDR3 region has the DNA TGTGCCAGCAGCGGACCGGACAGGGGGCTGATTCCCGGGGAGCTGTTTTTT.

The chain joins TRBV4-1 to TRBJ2-3, with 11 bases matching TRBD2. CDR1 MGHRA and CDR2 YSYEKL come from the germline V gene. The CDR3 loop spans 17 amino acids. Losses at the gene ends were 0 bases for V and 4 bases for J; bases not matched to a gene: 6. The DNA of the CDR3 is TGCGCCAGCAGCCAAGATTCCGGGACTAGCGGCGCAGATACGCAGTATTTT. This codes for CASSQDSGTSGADTQYF.

V and J are TRBV2 and TRBJ1-1, with TRBD1 as a possible D gene (6 bases). CDR3 length: 16 residues. Germline CDR1 is SNHLY and CDR2 is FYNNEI. V was cut by 4 bases and J by 1 base, with 16 bases left in between. CDR3 bases: TGTGCCAGCAGTGTGGCAGGGGAACCTCCGAACACTGAAGCTTTCTTT. It yields the protein CASSVAGEPPNTEAFF.

The chain carries TRBV5-4 and TRBJ2-7, with D maybe TRBD1 (6 bases). Germline V gene data show CDR1 as SGHNT and CDR2 as YYREEE (reference sequence). The CDR3 totals 15 residues. Trimming took off 3 bases at V and 2 bases at J, with 15 bases between the two ends. CDR3 amino acids: CASSYGTPDAYEQYF. The CDR3 DNA sequence: TGTGCCAGCAGCTATGGGACACCCGACGCCTACGAGCAGTACTTC.

The rearrangement uses TRBV5-8 and TRBJ2-7; D remains ambiguous. The length of the CDR3 is 11 residues. From germline, CDR1 is SGHTS and CDR2 YDEGEE. Trimming shortened V by 2 bases and J by 7 bases, and 7 bases separated the two germline ends. The CDR3 spells CASSFRVEQYV. CDR3 coding DNA: TGTGCCAGCAGCTTTCGGGTTGAGCAGTACGTC.

V and J are TRBV6-1 and TRBJ2-5; no clear D gene. CDR1 is MNHNS and CDR2 is SASEGT in the germline V gene. The CDR3 totals 15 residues. V was shortened by 3 bases and J by 0 bases, with 11 bases between the two germline ends. CDR3 coding DNA: TGTGCCAGCAGTGACCCAGGCCGGTACCAAGAGACCCAGTACTTC. This sequence encodes CASSDPGRYQETQYF.